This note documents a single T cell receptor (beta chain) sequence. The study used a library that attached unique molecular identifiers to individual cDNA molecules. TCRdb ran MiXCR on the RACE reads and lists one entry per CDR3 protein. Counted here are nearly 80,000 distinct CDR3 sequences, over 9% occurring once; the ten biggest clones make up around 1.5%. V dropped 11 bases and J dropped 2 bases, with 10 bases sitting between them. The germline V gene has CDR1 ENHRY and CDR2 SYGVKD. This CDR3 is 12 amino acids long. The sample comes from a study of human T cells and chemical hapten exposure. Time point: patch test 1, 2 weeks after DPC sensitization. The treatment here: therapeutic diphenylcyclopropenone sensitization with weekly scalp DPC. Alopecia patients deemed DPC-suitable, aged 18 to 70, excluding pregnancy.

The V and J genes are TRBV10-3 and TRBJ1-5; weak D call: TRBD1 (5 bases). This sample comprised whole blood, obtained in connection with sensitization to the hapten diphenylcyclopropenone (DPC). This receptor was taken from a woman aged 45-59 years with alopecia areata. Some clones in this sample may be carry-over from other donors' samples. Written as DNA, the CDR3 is TGTGCCGTCGGGGACGGCAATCAGCCCCAGCATTTT. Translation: CAVGDGNQPQHF.